This is a list of T cell receptor beta chains from one sample in a study of control samples from healthy donors and cancer patients. Here immunoSEQ multiplex PCR was the method, and the copy in TCRdb shows in-frame clones only, minus some. The repertoire holds 100,000 or so clones, with 83% as singletons. Sequenced sample: blood. The receptors were gathered from a woman in her 50s in good health. CDR3s include the opening cysteine and the closing phenylalanine or tryptophan. The order of the fields is clone size, V gene, J gene, D gene, CDR3 protein, CDR3 DNA. D genes are given only for firm matches. Where a row states a size, it is once, few, many or the class of an expanded clone; other rows omit it.

abundance: NA
v_gene: TRBV11-3
j_gene: TRBJ2-7
d_gene: TRBD1
CDR3aa: CASSLSGTGGGLLSEQYF
CDR3nt: TGTGCCAGCAGCTTATCCGGGACAGGGGGCGGACTACTCTCTGAGCAGTACTTC

abundance: NA
v_gene: TRBV19
j_gene: TRBJ1-4
d_gene: NA
CDR3aa: CASSIATLNEKLFF
CDR3nt: TGTGCCAGTAGTATAGCAACTCTTAATGAAAAACTGTTTTTT

abundance: NA
v_gene: TRBV3-1/TRBV3-2
j_gene: TRBJ1-2
d_gene: NA
CDR3aa: CASSQVPHYGYTF
CDR3nt: TGTGCCAGCAGCCAAGTCCCCCACTATGGCTACACCTTC

abundance: NA
v_gene: TRBV2
j_gene: TRBJ2-7
d_gene: NA
CDR3aa: CASQDDSYEQYF
CDR3nt: TGTGCCAGTCAAGACGACTCCTACGAGCAGTACTTC

abundance: NA
v_gene: TRBV6-2/TRBV6-3
j_gene: TRBJ1-2
d_gene: NA
CDR3aa: CASSRTVTNYGYTF
CDR3nt: TGTGCCAGCAGTAGGACGGTGACTAACTATGGCTACACCTTC

abundance: NA
v_gene: TRBV11-2
j_gene: TRBJ1-1
d_gene: TRBD1
CDR3aa: CASSLGTAEAFF
CDR3nt: TGTGCCAGCAGCCTCGGGACAGCCGAAGCTTTCTTT

abundance: NA
v_gene: TRBV6-2/TRBV6-3
j_gene: TRBJ1-1
d_gene: TRBD1
CDR3aa: CASSYSNRGNTEAFF
CDR3nt: TGTGCCAGCAGTTACTCTAACAGGGGGAACACTGAAGCTTTCTTT

abundance: NA
v_gene: TRBV15
j_gene: TRBJ1-3
d_gene: NA
CDR3aa: CATSRDATVNTIYF
CDR3nt: TGTGCCACCAGCAGAGATGCAACGGTAAACACCATATATTTT

abundance: once
v_gene: TRBV29-1
j_gene: TRBJ2-1
d_gene: NA
CDR3aa: CSVVKGREQFF
CDR3nt: TGCAGCGTTGTAAAGGGCCGGGAGCAGTTCTTC

abundance: NA
v_gene: TRBV27
j_gene: TRBJ2-7
d_gene: NA
CDR3aa: CASSSVLGSYEQYF
CDR3nt: TGTGCCAGCAGTTCCGTTTTGGGCTCCTACGAGCAGTACTTC

abundance: NA
v_gene: TRBV19
j_gene: TRBJ1-5
d_gene: NA
CDR3aa: CASRGQPQHF
CDR3nt: TGTGCCAGTAGGGGGCAGCCCCAGCATTTT

abundance: NA
v_gene: TRBV24-1
j_gene: TRBJ2-1
d_gene: TRBD1
CDR3aa: CATSDEQGAYEQFF
CDR3nt: TGTGCCACCAGTGATGAACAGGGGGCCTATGAGCAGTTCTTC

abundance: NA
v_gene: TRBV15
j_gene: TRBJ1-1
d_gene: TRBD1
CDR3aa: CATSPGGAITEAFF
CDR3nt: TGTGCCACCAGCCCAGGGGGCGCGATTACTGAAGCTTTCTTT